Listed below are T cell receptor beta chains from one sample, sequenced in a study of control samples from healthy donors and cancer patients. Sequenced by immunoSEQ multiplex PCR; TCRdb stores in-frame clones only, minus some. The profile shows around 200,000 clones, approximately 92% of them singletons. The sequencing sample was made of blood. The receptors were gathered from a young man in good health. CDR3s include the opening cysteine and the closing phenylalanine or tryptophan. Fields, in order: J gene, D gene, V gene, CDR3 length, CDR3 protein, CDR3 DNA. The D gene is left open where the match is weak.

TRBJ2-3 TRBD1 TRBV19 16 CASTTPGDRSTDTQYF TGTGCCAGTACCACCCCCGGGGACAGAAGCACAGATACGCAGTATTTT
TRBJ2-5 . TRBV12-3/TRBV12-4 12 CASSLGQETQYF TGTGCCAGCAGTTTAGGACAAGAGACCCAGTACTTC
TRBJ2-2 TRBD2 TRBV27 12 CASRWGGGELFF TGTGCCAGCCGGTGGGGGGGCGGGGAGCTGTTTTTT
TRBJ1-1 . TRBV6-5 12 CASRPVNTEAFF TGTGCCAGCAGACCTGTGAACACTGAAGCTTTCTTT
TRBJ2-2 . TRBV18 14 CASSPSPGAGELFF TGTGCCAGCTCGCCTAGCCCCGGTGCCGGGGAGCTGTTTTTT
TRBJ1-1 TRBD1 TRBV5-1 15 CASSSSGGSNTEAFF TGCGCCAGCAGCTCCTCAGGGGGTTCGAACACTGAAGCTTTCTTT
TRBJ2-5 . TRBV7-9 15 CASSLVSGYQETQYF TGTGCCAGCAGCTTAGTGAGCGGATATCAAGAGACCCAGTACTTC
TRBJ1-2 . TRBV19 13 CASRRSLNYGYTF TGTGCCAGCCGGCGGTCGCTTAACTATGGCTACACCTTC
TRBJ2-4 TRBD2 TRBV24-1 19 CATSDSPSGGNRAKNIQYF TGTGCCACCAGTGATTCCCCTAGCGGGGGGAATAGAGCCAAAAACATTCAGTACTTC
TRBJ2-1 TRBD2 TRBV9 15 CASSPELAGGREQFF TGTGCCAGCAGCCCCGAGCTAGCGGGGGGTCGGGAGCAGTTCTTC
TRBJ2-2 . TRBV7-8 16 CASSLVRRENTGELFF TGTGCCAGCAGCTTAGTTCGCAGGGAGAACACCGGGGAGCTGTTTTTT